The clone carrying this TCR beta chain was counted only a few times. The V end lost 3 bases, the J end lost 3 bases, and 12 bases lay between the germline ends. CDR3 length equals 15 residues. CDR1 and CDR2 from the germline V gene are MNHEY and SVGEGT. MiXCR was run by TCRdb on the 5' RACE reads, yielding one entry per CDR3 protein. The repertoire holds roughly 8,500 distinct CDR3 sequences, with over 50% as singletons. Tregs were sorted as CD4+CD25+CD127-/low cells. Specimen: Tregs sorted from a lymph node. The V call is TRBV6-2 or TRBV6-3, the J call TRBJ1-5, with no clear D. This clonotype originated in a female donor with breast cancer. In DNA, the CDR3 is TGTGCCAGCAGTTATTTGCAGTCAAACAATCAGCCCCAGCATTTT. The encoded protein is CASSYLQSNNQPQHF.